This note documents a single T cell receptor (beta chain) sequence. Its antigen is still unknown. The sample holds no much larger clone one base away, and base qualities are not on file. What this sample's time point label stands for: week 23, last vaccination. Each vaccine dose, consisting of 300 ug of a 20-mer mutant IDH1 peptide in Montanide, was administered subcutaneously with topical imiquimod. The donors had newly diagnosed IDH1-mutant astrocytomas of WHO grade 3 or 4 that showed loss of nuclear ATRX. The samples were drawn from NOA16, a multicentre, single-arm, open-label phase I trial in Germany that tested a mutant IDH1 peptide vaccine in humans for the first time. Genomic DNA for TCRB sequencing was extracted from EDTA blood using the DNeasy Blood and Tissue Kit. These data belong to a study of a mutant IDH1 vaccine in newly diagnosed glioma (dated by TCRdb to 2020 to 2022). Broadly, across the study: Eight vaccinations were administered to patients in weeks 1, 3, 5, 7, 11, 15, 19 and 23, corresponding to visits V03 through V10. Six visits were used for peripheral blood collection: V03 (baseline), V05, V07, V10, V12 and V13. Of the 25 to 35 patients who were treated, around 60% were male and approximately 38% were female, and the mean age was roughly 40 years. Vaccination was initiated 4-6 weeks after radiotherapy alone, or concurrently with temozolomide cycles in the chemotherapy-containing groups. Before enrollment, most patients had been given radiochemotherapy with temozolomide as standard therapy, while the rest had received either radiotherapy alone or temozolomide alone. For exploratory analyses, longitudinal TCRB deep sequencing was carried out in about 25 treated patients wherever samples were available.

CDR1 and CDR2 were assigned from the germline V gene as SQVTM and ANQGSEA. Including the terminal cysteine and phenylalanine, the CDR3 comprises 14 residues. Only the CDR3 part of the read is kept: 42 bases, read in frame from the first base. Trimming removed 7 bases from V and 0 bases from J, leaving 13 bases between the germline ends. Results and caveats for the whole study, not just this receptor: No apparent relationship was observed between pseudoprogression and alterations in the top peripheral T cell clonotypes detected by TCRB sequencing. Immune responses induced by the vaccine were seen in 93.3% of patients across multiple MHC alleles. Availability determined which PBMC samples were chosen for TCRB deep sequencing. It was noted by the authors that analyses of patient blood samples could not be reproduced owing to sample limitations.

Receptors were amplified or captured by the immunoSEQ multiplex PCR assay. Rearranged TCR beta chain sequences were amplified with the hsTCRB Kit following the manufacturer's protocol. Sequencing of TCRB libraries was carried out on an Illumina MiSeq. In the paper's pipeline: The kit vendor's proprietary platform handled demultiplexing, trimming and gene mapping. The source is immuneACCESS, and TCRdb retained only in-frame sequences with V and J called. Part of the clones is not carried over; for the studies checked, unresolved V genes explain less than half of this, and the remainder is unexplained. V and J calls and clone size follow that table, whereas D and trimming were derived from the DNA. Counted in this sample were 25,000 to 30,000 clones; around 84% of them appeared once. More than 15% of the sample goes to the ten largest clones.

The chain was built from TRBV29-1 and TRBJ1-3, with a weak D call of TRBD1 (6 bases match). Here the sequenced sample was PBMCs, taken from a glioma patient whose treatment included an IDH1 peptide vaccine. The clonotype originates from a woman aged 25 to 39 with glioma. In nucleotide form, the sequence is TGCAGCGCGGAAGGGGGGCTCTCTGGAAACACCATATATTTT. Its translation is CSAEGGLSGNTIYF.